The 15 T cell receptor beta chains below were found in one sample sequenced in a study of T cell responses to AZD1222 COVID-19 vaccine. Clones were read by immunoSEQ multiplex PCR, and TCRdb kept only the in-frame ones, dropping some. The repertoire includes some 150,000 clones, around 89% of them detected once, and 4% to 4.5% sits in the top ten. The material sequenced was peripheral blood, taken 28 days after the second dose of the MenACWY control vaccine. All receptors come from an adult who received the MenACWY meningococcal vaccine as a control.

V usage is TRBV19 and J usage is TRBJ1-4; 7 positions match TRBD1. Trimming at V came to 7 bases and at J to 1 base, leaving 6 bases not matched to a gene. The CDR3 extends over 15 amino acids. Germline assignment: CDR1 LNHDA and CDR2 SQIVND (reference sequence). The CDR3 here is CASNLGDRTNEKLFF. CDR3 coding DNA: TGTGCCAGTAACCTAGGGGACAGAACTAATGAAAAACTGTTTTTT. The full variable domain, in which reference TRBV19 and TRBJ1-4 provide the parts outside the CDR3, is DGGITQSPKYLFRKEGQNVTLSCEQNLNHDAMYWYRQDPGQGLRLIYYSQIVNDFQKGDIAEGYSVSREKKESFPLTVTSAQKNPTAFYLCASNLGDRTNEKLFFGSGTQLSVL.

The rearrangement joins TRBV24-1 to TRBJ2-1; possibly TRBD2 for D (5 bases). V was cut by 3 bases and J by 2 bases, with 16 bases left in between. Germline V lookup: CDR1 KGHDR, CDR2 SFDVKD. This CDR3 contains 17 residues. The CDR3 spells CATSDPGSRGTYNEQFF. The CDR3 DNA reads TGTGCCACCAGTGATCCGGGATCCCGAGGAACCTACAATGAGCAGTTCTTC.

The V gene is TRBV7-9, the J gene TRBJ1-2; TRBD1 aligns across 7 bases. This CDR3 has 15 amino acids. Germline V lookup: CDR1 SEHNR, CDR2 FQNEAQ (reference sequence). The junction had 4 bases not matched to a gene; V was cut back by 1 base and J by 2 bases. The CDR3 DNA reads TGTGCCAGCAGCTTAGTGGACAGGTTAAACTATGGCTACACCTTC. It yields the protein CASSLVDRLNYGYTF.

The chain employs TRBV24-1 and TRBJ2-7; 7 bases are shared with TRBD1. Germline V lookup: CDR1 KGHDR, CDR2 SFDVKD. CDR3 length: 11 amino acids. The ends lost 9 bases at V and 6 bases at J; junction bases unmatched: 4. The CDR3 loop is CATEQGREQYF. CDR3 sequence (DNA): TGTGCCACCGAACAGGGGCGCGAGCAGTACTTC.

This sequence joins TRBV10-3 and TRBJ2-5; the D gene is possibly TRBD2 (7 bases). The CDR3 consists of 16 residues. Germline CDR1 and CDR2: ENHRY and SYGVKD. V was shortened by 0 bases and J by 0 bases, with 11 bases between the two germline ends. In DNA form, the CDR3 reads TGTGCCATCAGTGAGTCGGGGGCGGGAGACCAAGAGACCCAGTACTTC. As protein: CAISESGAGDQETQYF.

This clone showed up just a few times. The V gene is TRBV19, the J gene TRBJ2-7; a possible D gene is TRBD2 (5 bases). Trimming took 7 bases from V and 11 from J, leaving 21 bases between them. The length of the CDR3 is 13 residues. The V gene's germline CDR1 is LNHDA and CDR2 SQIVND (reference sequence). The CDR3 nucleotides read TGTGCCAGTACTGGAAGGACTTCTGAAAAAAAGTACTTC. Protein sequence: CASTGRTSEKKYF.

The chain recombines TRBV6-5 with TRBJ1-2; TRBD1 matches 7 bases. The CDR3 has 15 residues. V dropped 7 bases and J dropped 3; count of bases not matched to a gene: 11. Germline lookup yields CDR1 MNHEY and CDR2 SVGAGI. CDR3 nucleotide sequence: TGTGCCAGCAAGATGACCGACAGGGCTTACTATGGCTACACCTTC. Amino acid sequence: CASKMTDRAYYGYTF.

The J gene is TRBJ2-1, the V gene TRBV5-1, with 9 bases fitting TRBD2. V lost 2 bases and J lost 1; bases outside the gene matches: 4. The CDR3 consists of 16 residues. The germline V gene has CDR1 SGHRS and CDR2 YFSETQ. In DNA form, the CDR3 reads TGCGCCAGCAGCTTACTAGCGGGCGCATCCTACAATGAGCAGTTCTTC. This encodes CASSLLAGASYNEQFF.

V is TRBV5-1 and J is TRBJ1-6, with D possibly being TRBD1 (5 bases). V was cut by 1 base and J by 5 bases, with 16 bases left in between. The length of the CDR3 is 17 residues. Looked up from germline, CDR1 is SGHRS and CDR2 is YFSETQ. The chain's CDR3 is CASSLFPRQIDNSPLHF. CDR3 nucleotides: TGCGCCAGCAGCTTGTTTCCGAGACAGATAGATAATTCACCCCTCCACTTT.

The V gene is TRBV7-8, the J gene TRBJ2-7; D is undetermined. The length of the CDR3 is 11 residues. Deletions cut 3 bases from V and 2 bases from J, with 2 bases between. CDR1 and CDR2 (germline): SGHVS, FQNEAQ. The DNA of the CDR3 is TGTGCCAGCAGCTTTGCCTACGAGCAGTACTTC. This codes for CASSFAYEQYF.

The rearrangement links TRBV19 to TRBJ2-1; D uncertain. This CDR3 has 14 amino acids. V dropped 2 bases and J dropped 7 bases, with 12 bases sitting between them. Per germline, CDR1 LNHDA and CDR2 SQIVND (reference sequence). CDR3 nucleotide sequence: TGTGCCAGTAGTATACGAGGAGATGGGAATGAGCAGTTCTTC. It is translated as CASSIRGDGNEQFF.

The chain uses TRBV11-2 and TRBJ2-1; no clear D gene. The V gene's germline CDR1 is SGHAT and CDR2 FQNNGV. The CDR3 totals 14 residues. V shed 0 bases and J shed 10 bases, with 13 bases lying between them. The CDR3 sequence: CASSLDSAGDEQFF. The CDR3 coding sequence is TGTGCCAGCAGCTTAGATTCGGCAGGCGACGAGCAGTTCTTC.

CDR3 amino acids: CASSGNRGGTGELFF. For the CDR3, the DNA is TGCGCCAGCAGCGGTAATCGGGGAGGCACCGGGGAGCTGTTTTTT. This sequence joins TRBV10-1 and TRBJ2-2; D possibly corresponds to TRBD2 (6 bases). Germline V gene data show CDR1 as WNHNN and CDR2 as SYGVQD (reference sequence). V was pared by 6 bases and J by 4 bases, with 15 bases between. The CDR3 loop spans 15 amino acids.

Here the CDR3 DNA reads TGTGCCAGCAGCTCCGCAGGTTGGACAGGGGTGCTTCAGCCCCAGCATTTT. It translates to CASSSAGWTGVLQPQHF. This chain joins TRBV5-6 and TRBJ1-5, with 9 bases that match TRBD1. CDR3 length: 17 residues. Trimming removed 3 bases from V and 6 bases from J; junction bases left unmatched: 13. Per the germline V gene, CDR1 is SGHDT and CDR2 is YYEEEE.

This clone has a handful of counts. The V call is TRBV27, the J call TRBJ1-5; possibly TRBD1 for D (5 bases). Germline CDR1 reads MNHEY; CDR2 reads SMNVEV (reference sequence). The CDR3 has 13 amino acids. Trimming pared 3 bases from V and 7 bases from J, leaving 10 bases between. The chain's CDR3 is CASSFWGTQPQHF. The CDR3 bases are TGTGCCAGCAGTTTTTGGGGGACCCAGCCCCAGCATTTT.